One sample yielded the 26 T cell receptor beta chains listed below, sequenced in a study of blood T cell repertoires in COVID-19. TCRdb's table, derived via immunoSEQ multiplex PCR, lists solely in-frame clones and lacks some. The profile shows approximately 150,000 clones, 86% of them singletons. Sequenced: peripheral blood. The receptors were gathered from a woman aged 70-85 years with acute or convalescent COVID-19.

The rearrangement uses TRBV7-9 and TRBJ1-6, with unresolved D. The germline V gene has CDR1 SEHNR and CDR2 FQNEAQ (reference sequence). There are 12 residues in the CDR3. Trimming stripped 6 bases from V and 7 bases from J, with 7 bases between. The CDR3 DNA reads as TGTGCCAGCAGTCCTATGAATTCACCCCTCCACTTT. Its protein product is CASSPMNSPLHF.

This clone came up once. The chain employs TRBV5-4 and TRBJ2-1; TRBD2 is a possible D gene (6 bases). The CDR3 runs to 15 residues. The germline gives CDR1 SGHNT, CDR2 YYREEE (reference sequence). Trimming took 0 bases from V and 4 from J, leaving 11 bases between them. CDR3 in DNA: TGTGCCAGCAGCTTGGCCGGGACTGAATACAATGAGCAGTTCTTC. Protein product: CASSLAGTEYNEQFF.

The V gene is TRBV5-1, the J gene TRBJ1-1, with a tentative D call TRBD1 (5 bases). The CDR3 spans 15 residues. Trimming took 0 bases from V and 0 from J, leaving 9 bases between them. CDR1 SGHRS and CDR2 YFSETQ come from the germline V gene. CDR3 bases: TGCGCCAGCAGCTTGGATGCAGGGATGAACACTGAAGCTTTCTTT. Translation gives CASSLDAGMNTEAFF.

The chain links TRBV11-2 to TRBJ2-1, with 10 bases aligning to TRBD2. The V gene's germline CDR1 is SGHAT and CDR2 FQNNGV. V lost 2 bases, J lost 3 bases, and 4 bases stayed unmatched. This CDR3 has 16 residues. CDR3 in DNA: TGTGCCAGCAGCTTATTACTAGCGGGGATCTACAATGAGCAGTTCTTC. It encodes CASSLLLAGIYNEQFF.

The chain has TRBV19 and TRBJ2-7, with 8 bases aligning to TRBD1. Looked up from germline, CDR1 is LNHDA and CDR2 is SQIVND (reference sequence). V was pared by 6 bases and J by 2 bases, with 6 bases of the junction left unmatched. The CDR3 extends over 14 amino acids. This CDR3 is CASRPSGGPYEQYF. The CDR3 coding sequence is TGTGCCAGTAGGCCCTCAGGGGGCCCCTACGAGCAGTACTTC. Supplemented by reference TRBV19 and TRBJ2-7, the full variable domain reads DGGITQSPKYLFRKEGQNVTLSCEQNLNHDAMYWYRQDPGQGLRLIYYSQIVNDFQKGDIAEGYSVSREKKESFPLTVTSAQKNPTAFYLCASRPSGGPYEQYFGPGTRLTVT.

This chain uses TRBV5-4 with TRBJ1-2, with 7 bases matching TRBD1. The CDR3 covers 15 residues. CDR1 is SGHNT and CDR2 is YYREEE in the germline V gene (reference sequence). The trim removed 6 bases at V and 5 bases at J, leaving 13 bases unmatched. The CDR3 bases are TGTGCCAGCACCCTGAAAGGGGGCTTACGGTATGGCTACACCTTC. Translation gives CASTLKGGLRYGYTF.

CDR3 bases: TGCGCCAGCAGCTTGTCGGCAGGTTCTGATTCACCCCTCCACTTT. This sequence encodes CASSLSAGSDSPLHF. The chain links TRBV5-1 to TRBJ1-6; D ambiguous. V was clipped by 1 base and J by 8 bases, with 13 bases between them. CDR1 SGHRS and CDR2 YFSETQ come from the germline V gene. This CDR3 is 15 amino acids long.

V is TRBV5-6 and J is TRBJ2-2; 10 bases fit TRBD1. Germline assignment: CDR1 SGHDT and CDR2 YYEEEE. The CDR3 runs 16 residues. V dropped 2 bases and J dropped 4; count of bases not matched to a gene: 5. The CDR3 DNA reads as TGTGCCAGCAGCTTAAGGGACAGGGGAATCACCGGGGAGCTGTTTTTT. Residues: CASSLRDRGITGELFF.

The chain recombines TRBV19 with TRBJ1-2, with TRBD1 as a possible D gene (6 bases). Per germline, CDR1 LNHDA and CDR2 SQIVND (reference sequence). V was cut by 3 bases and J by 3 bases, with 20 bases left in between. The CDR3 has 17 residues. CDR3 DNA: TGTGCCAGTAGTATGGTTCGGGCAGGGGCCGCTCACTATGGCTACACCTTC. Translated: CASSMVRAGAAHYGYTF.

In its sample, this clone was seen once. The V gene is TRBV19, the J gene TRBJ1-5, with unresolved D. This CDR3 spans 16 amino acids. CDR1 and CDR2 from the germline V gene are LNHDA and SQIVND (reference sequence). Between the trimmed V and J ends, which lost 3 bases and 0 bases, there was a span of 12 bases. CDR3 region: CASSIGGSYSNQPQHF. CDR3 nucleotide sequence: TGTGCCAGTAGTATCGGAGGCAGCTATAGCAATCAGCCCCAGCATTTT.

This chain links TRBV7-2 with TRBJ1-1; TRBD1 aligns across 8 bases. Germline-derived CDR1 and CDR2 are SGHTA and FQGNSA. The ends lost 5 bases at V and 4 bases at J; junction bases unmatched: 0. There are 12 residues in the CDR3. CDR3 bases: TGTGCCAGCAGCACAGGGGGCACTGAAGCTTTCTTT. Its translation is CASSTGGTEAFF.

The V gene is TRBV30, the J gene TRBJ2-7; 7 bases match TRBD1. Germline V gene lookup returns CDR1 GTSNPN and CDR2 SVGIG (reference sequence). CDR3 size: 13 residues. V dropped 5 bases and J dropped 2; count of bases not matched to a gene: 6. CDR3 nucleotide sequence: TGTGCCTGGGGGGCCGGGACAGCCTACGAGCAGTACTTC. Amino acids: CAWGAGTAYEQYF.

This clone was seen just once. The V call is TRBV5-1, the J call TRBJ2-1; tentatively, D is TRBD1 (5 bases). Trimming stripped 0 bases from V and 2 bases from J, with 12 bases between. CDR3 size: 16 residues. In germline, CDR1 is SGHRS, CDR2 YFSETQ. This CDR3 is CASSLEMGPTYNEQFF. The CDR3 coding sequence is TGCGCCAGCAGCTTGGAAATGGGGCCGACCTACAATGAGCAGTTCTTC.

V and J are TRBV18 and TRBJ1-5, with 8 positions matching TRBD1. The germline V gene encodes CDR1 KGHSH and CDR2 LQKENI. The ends lost 2 bases at V and 4 bases at J; junction bases unmatched: 10. CDR3 size: 17 residues. CDR3 loop: CASSPTEPGGGNQPQHF. In DNA form, the CDR3 reads TGTGCCAGCTCACCAACTGAACCAGGGGGCGGAAATCAGCCCCAGCATTTT. The full variable domain, with the rest looked up from reference TRBV18 and TRBJ1-5, is NAGVMQNPRHLVRRRGQEARLRCSPMKGHSHVYWYRQLPEEGLKFMVYLQKENIIDESGMPKERFSAEFPKEGPSILRIQQVVRGDSAAYFCASSPTEPGGGNQPQHFGDGTRLSIL.

The chain employs TRBV4-2 and TRBJ1-1, with 8 nucleotides matching TRBD1. Germline CDR1 LGHNA, CDR2 YNFKEQ. The CDR3 covers 18 residues. Trimming took 0 bases from V and 1 from J; bases not matched to a gene: 10. CDR3 sequence: CASSQDPSQGATNTEAFF. CDR3 DNA sequence: TGTGCCAGCAGCCAAGATCCGAGCCAGGGGGCCACGAACACTGAAGCTTTCTTT.

The chain carries TRBV28 and TRBJ1-2, with unresolved D. Germline CDR1 reads MDHEN; CDR2 reads SYDVKM. V lost 4 bases and J lost 0, with 6 bases in between. The CDR3 totals 13 residues. For the CDR3, the DNA is TGTGCCAGCAGTTCTTCTACTAACTATGGCTACACCTTC. This gives the protein CASSSSTNYGYTF.

The chain employs TRBV11-2 and TRBJ1-5; a weak D match, TRBD1 (5 bases). Looked up from germline, CDR1 is SGHAT and CDR2 is FQNNGV. CDR3 length: 12 residues. The germline V and J ends were trimmed by 8 bases and 1 base, with 6 bases remaining between them. In DNA, the CDR3 is TGTGCCAGCGCAGGGAGCAATCAGCCCCAGCATTTT. Translation gives CASAGSNQPQHF.

V usage is TRBV5-1 and J usage is TRBJ1-5; perhaps TRBD1 as D (5 bases). The V and J ends lost 4 bases and 5 bases respectively, with 13 bases between them. The germline CDR1 and CDR2 sequences are SGHRS and YFSETQ. The CDR3 is made up of 14 amino acids. The CDR3 here is CASSPEGMDQPQHF. The CDR3 coding sequence is TGCGCCAGCAGCCCGGAGGGGATGGATCAGCCCCAGCATTTT. Using reference TRBV5-1 and TRBJ1-5 for the parts outside the CDR3, the full variable domain is KAGVTQTPRYLIKTRGQQVTLSCSPISGHRSVSWYQQTPGQGLQFLFEYFSETQRNKGNFPGRFSGRQFSNSRSEMNVSTLELGDSALYLCASSPEGMDQPQHFGDGTRLSIL.

This sequence joins TRBV2 and TRBJ1-1, with TRBD1 identical over 7 bases. V shed 9 bases and J 4 bases; nucleotides not matched to a gene: 8. The CDR3 is 13 amino acids. Germline loops: CDR1 SNHLY, CDR2 FYNNEI. CDR3 residues: CASLTGVGTEAFF. In DNA, the CDR3 is TGTGCCAGTCTAACAGGGGTCGGCACTGAAGCTTTCTTT.

The table lists this clone with a count of one. The chain links TRBV7-2 to TRBJ1-3; D not certain. The CDR3 has 14 residues. V lost 5 bases and J 0 bases, leaving 8 bases between the germline ends. Germline loops: CDR1 SGHTA, CDR2 FQGNSA. CDR3 DNA sequence: TGTGCCAGCAGCCCGATCGGCTCTGGAAACACCATATATTTT. Amino acids: CASSPIGSGNTIYF. The entire variable domain, with the rest obtained from reference TRBV7-2 and TRBJ1-3, is as follows: GAGVSQSPSNKVTEKGKDVELRCDPISGHTALYWYRQSLGQGLEFLIYFQGNSAPDKSGLPSDRFSAERTGGSVSTLTIQRTQQEDSAVYLCASSPIGSGNTIYFGEGSWLTVV.

The chain recombines TRBV6-5 with TRBJ2-1; TRBD2 agrees at 12 bases. Germline V gives CDR1 MNHEY, CDR2 SVGAGI. Trimming took 3 bases from V and 13 from J; bases not matched to a gene: 7. This CDR3 comprises 14 residues. DNA of the CDR3: TGTGCCAGCAGTTATCCAGGGACTAGCGGGCGTCAGTTCTTC. It is translated as CASSYPGTSGRQFF.

J is TRBJ1-2 and V is TRBV5-4; 10 bases map to TRBD1. The CDR3 is 14 residues long. V gave up 0 bases and J gave up 6 bases; unmatched junction bases: 2. Germline V gives CDR1 SGHNT, CDR2 YYREEE (reference sequence). CDR3 in DNA: TGTGCCAGCAGCTTGGTGGGACAGGGGCATGGCTACACCTTC. Encoded protein: CASSLVGQGHGYTF.

CDR3 sequence: CASSLESGGYNEQFF. For the CDR3, the DNA is TGTGCCAGCAGTTTAGAGTCGGGAGGCTACAATGAGCAGTTCTTC. This chain connects TRBV28 to TRBJ2-1; 7 positions match TRBD2. V shed 2 bases, J shed 3 bases, and the junction held 4 bases outside the gene matches. Germline CDR1 reads MDHEN; CDR2 reads SYDVKM. This CDR3 is built from 15 residues. The full variable domain, its missing parts supplied by reference TRBV28 and TRBJ2-1, is DVKVTQSSRYLVKRTGEKVFLECVQDMDHENMFWYRQDPGLGLRLIYFSYDVKMKEKGDIPEGYSVSREKKERFSLILESASTNQTSMYLCASSLESGGYNEQFFGPGTRLTVL.

The chain has TRBV5-1 and TRBJ2-1; maybe TRBD1 (6 bases). V was shortened by 4 bases and J by 3 bases, with 8 bases between the two germline ends. The CDR3 is 13 residues long. The germline V gene encodes CDR1 SGHRS and CDR2 YFSETQ. CDR3 residues: CASSAQGYNEQFF. CDR3 DNA sequence: TGCGCCAGCAGCGCACAGGGCTACAATGAGCAGTTCTTC. The full variable domain, in which reference TRBV5-1 and TRBJ2-1 provide the parts outside the CDR3, is KAGVTQTPRYLIKTRGQQVTLSCSPISGHRSVSWYQQTPGQGLQFLFEYFSETQRNKGNFPGRFSGRQFSNSRSEMNVSTLELGDSALYLCASSAQGYNEQFFGPGTRLTVL.

This clone was detected once. The rearrangement joins TRBV5-6 to TRBJ1-2; 7 bases fit TRBD1. CDR1 is SGHDT and CDR2 is YYEEEE in the germline V gene. The length of the CDR3 is 15 residues. The V gene end was trimmed by 3 bases and the J gene end by 4 bases; junction bases not matched to a gene: 9. The CDR3 DNA reads TGTGCCAGCAGCTCGATATCGACAGGGCTCTATGGCTACACCTTC. Its translation: CASSSISTGLYGYTF.

The gene calls are TRBV28 and TRBJ2-7; TRBD1 agrees at 9 bases. This CDR3 contains 14 residues. Trimming cost V 1 base and J 6 bases; bases outside gene matches: 4. The V gene's germline CDR1 is MDHEN and CDR2 SYDVKM. The CDR3 sequence is CASSLFGTGLEQYF. DNA for the CDR3: TGTGCCAGCAGTTTATTTGGGACAGGGCTCGAGCAGTACTTC.